The present TCR beta chain was sequenced within a study of CD8+ T cells in alopecia areata. Study as a whole: Oral tofacitinib, 5 to 10 mg twice daily, was given in an open-label trial. General observations from the study: Relative to mice, TCR sharing across patients was less clear, a difference possibly HLA-related.

Lesional scalp punch biopsies and peripheral blood came from alopecia areata patients. Using a FACSAria, the CD4+ and CD8+ T cells were sorted from the PBMCs. Only a few counts were recorded for this clone. Its antigen remains unknown. Reverse transcribed after extraction, RNA yielded cDNA as the sequencing template. The repertoire was sequenced with immunoSEQ multiplex PCR; TCRdb's copy has only in-frame clones and lacks some. The table records roughly 150,000 clones, around half of them present only once. The origin of this receptor is a human donor with alopecia areata. Material: CD8+ T cells sorted from blood, obtained at week 0.

CDR3 region: CASSHGQNSNYGYTF. In DNA form, the CDR3 reads TGCGCCAGCAGCCACGGACAGAACTCTAACTATGGCTACACCTTC. This chain links TRBV4-1 with TRBJ1-2; possible D gene TRBD1, 6 bases. The CDR3 is 15 residues long. Germline assignment: CDR1 MGHRA and CDR2 YSYEKL. Trimming left V 3 bases short and J 0 bases short, with 11 bases between.